The entry below gives a single TCR beta chain sequence along with its context. What it binds is unknown. This sample is drawn from a study of T cell responses to AZD1222 COVID-19 vaccine. The overall study: It was second doses at about 4 or about 12 weeks that were pooled.

V lost 5 bases to trimming and J lost 7 bases, with 15 bases between them. Germline V gene sequence: CDR1 LGHNT, CDR2 FRNRAP. The CDR3 runs to 14 residues. Whole-study findings and limits: Recipients of AZD1222 seropositive at baseline numbered only five or six. The breadth and depth of Spike-specific TCRs increased once two AZD1222 doses had been given. Clonal diversity was possibly underestimated, and the donors were mostly white British, with more females.

The assay was immunoSEQ multiplex PCR, and TCRdb's table has in-frame clones only and misses some. The data show some 140,000 clones, approximately 90% seen once. The gene calls are TRBV12-5 and TRBJ1-5, with D unresolved. The sequencing used peripheral blood, collected on day 0 of AZD1222 vaccination. The TCR comes from an adult in good health. The CDR3 loop reads CASGKDSRGQPQHF. For the CDR3, the DNA is TGTGCTAGTGGTAAAGACTCCAGAGGCCAGCCCCAGCATTTT.